The present T cell receptor beta chain was sequenced within a study of molecular identifiers for immune sequencing clone quantification. The wider study: Replicate RNA from 20,000 or 100,000 naive CD8 T cells formed five aliquots; four were sequenced.

The CDR3 covers 13 residues. Germline assignment: CDR1 LNHDA and CDR2 SQIVND (reference sequence). V was clipped by 3 bases and J by 9 bases, with 12 bases between them. The bulk TCR libraries were made with methods described before and with listed TCR primers. TCRdb itself ran the PCR reads through MiXCR, one entry per CDR3 protein. The sample contains roughly 97,000 distinct CDR3 sequences, approximately 24% of which appear only once. Libraries from naive CD8 cells were generated from approximately 20,000 to 1,000,000 sorted cells (with 10%, 30% or 50% RNA). Sorted naive CD8 T cells were those defined as CD8+CD4-CCR7+CD45RA+.

This clonotype was sampled from a human donor in good health. Some libraries in this study had Jurkat cell RNA spiked in. Sample: naive CD8+ T cells from blood, with Jurkat cell RNA spiked in. As to subset: FACS-sorted CD8+CD4-CCR7+CD45RA+ naive T cells. V usage is TRBV19 and J usage is TRBJ2-1, with no clear D. The DNA of the CDR3 is TGTGCCAGTAGTATCTCCGGGCATAGTGAGCAGTTCTTC. This codes for CASSISGHSEQFF.